This is a list of T cell receptor beta chains from one sample in a study of CD8 T cells in ankylosing spondylitis. TCRdb analysed the 5' RACE reads with MiXCR anew, one entry per CDR3 protein. The sample shows around 390,000 distinct CDR3 sequences, more than 20% of them seen only once. Sequenced material: blood, either unsorted or a sorted T cell fraction (not recorded which). These receptors all come from a male donor with ankylosing spondylitis. Each CDR3 is given with its conserved first and last residue. Each record gives: D gene, clone size, J gene, V gene, CDR3 protein, CDR3 DNA. D genes are given only for firm matches. Expanded clones get a size class; other rows say once, few or many, or leave the size out.

d_call: .; clone_size: .; j_call: TRBJ2-3; v_call: TRBV6-2/TRBV6-3; cdr3_aa: CASKGPSTDTQYF; cdr3_nt: TGTGCCAGCAAGGGACCTAGCACAGATACGCAGTATTTT
d_call: .; clone_size: many; j_call: TRBJ2-1; v_call: TRBV29-1; cdr3_aa: CSVERSGADEQFF; cdr3_nt: TGCAGCGTTGAACGGTCGGGCGCCGATGAGCAGTTCTTC
d_call: .; clone_size: .; j_call: TRBJ1-2; v_call: TRBV5-1; cdr3_aa: CASSLTQGNYGYTF; cdr3_nt: TGCGCCAGCAGCTTGACCCAGGGGAACTATGGCTACACCTTC
d_call: .; clone_size: few; j_call: TRBJ2-2; v_call: TRBV29-1; cdr3_aa: CSVEWATGELFF; cdr3_nt: TGCAGCGTTGAGTGGGCAACCGGGGAGCTGTTTTTT
d_call: .; clone_size: .; j_call: TRBJ2-7; v_call: TRBV27; cdr3_aa: CASSPTLASYEQYF; cdr3_nt: TGTGCCAGCAGTCCGACATTGGCCTCCTACGAGCAGTACTTC
d_call: TRBD1; clone_size: .; j_call: TRBJ2-3; v_call: TRBV5-1; cdr3_aa: CASSLEQGAGDTQYF; cdr3_nt: TGCGCCAGCAGCTTGGAGCAGGGGGCAGGAGATACGCAGTATTTT
d_call: .; clone_size: .; j_call: TRBJ2-3; v_call: TRBV5-1; cdr3_aa: CASSLAGVYDTQYF; cdr3_nt: TGCGCCAGCAGCTTGGCGGGAGTTTATGATACGCAGTATTTT
d_call: .; clone_size: .; j_call: TRBJ2-7; v_call: TRBV29-1; cdr3_aa: CSVRRDGSSSEQYF; cdr3_nt: TGCAGCGTTAGGCGGGACGGATCATCCTCCGAGCAGTACTTC
d_call: TRBD2; clone_size: few; j_call: TRBJ2-6; v_call: TRBV29-1; cdr3_aa: CSVSRGGMGTSGANVLTF; cdr3_nt: TGCAGCGTTAGCCGGGGGGGAATGGGAACCTCTGGGGCCAACGTCCTGACTTTC
d_call: TRBD1; clone_size: few; j_call: TRBJ2-1; v_call: TRBV12-3/TRBV12-4; cdr3_aa: CASSTRQGDEQFF; cdr3_nt: TGTGCCAGCAGTACCCGACAGGGGGATGAGCAGTTCTTC
d_call: .; clone_size: few; j_call: TRBJ2-1; v_call: TRBV30; cdr3_aa: CAWTTRTEQFF; cdr3_nt: TGTGCCTGGACCACTCGGACTGAGCAGTTCTTC
d_call: TRBD1; clone_size: .; j_call: TRBJ2-3; v_call: TRBV5-1; cdr3_aa: CASSWGQRVQYF; cdr3_nt: TGCGCCAGCAGTTGGGGACAGAGGGTTCAGTATTTT
d_call: .; clone_size: .; j_call: TRBJ1-1; v_call: TRBV7-3; cdr3_aa: CASSLSPTRTEAFF; cdr3_nt: TGTGCCAGCAGCCTAAGCCCTACCCGGACTGAAGCTTTCTTT
d_call: TRBD2; clone_size: .; j_call: TRBJ2-3; v_call: TRBV20-1; cdr3_aa: CSANARLAMPSTDTQYF; cdr3_nt: TGCAGTGCTAACGCCCGACTAGCGATGCCTAGCACAGATACGCAGTATTTT
d_call: .; clone_size: .; j_call: TRBJ2-7; v_call: TRBV12-3/TRBV12-4; cdr3_aa: CASSLGSGRNSYEQYF; cdr3_nt: TGTGCCAGCAGTTTAGGTTCGGGACGGAATTCCTACGAGCAGTACTTC
d_call: TRBD2; clone_size: .; j_call: TRBJ2-3; v_call: TRBV7-9; cdr3_aa: CASSLEGLAGVTQYF; cdr3_nt: TGTGCCAGCAGCTTAGAGGGACTAGCGGGTGTTACGCAGTATTTT
d_call: TRBD1; clone_size: few; j_call: TRBJ1-6; v_call: TRBV3-1; cdr3_aa: CASRVGQGAGSPLHF; cdr3_nt: TGTGCCAGTAGAGTAGGGCAGGGGGCTGGATCACCCCTCCACTTT
d_call: .; clone_size: few; j_call: TRBJ2-1; v_call: TRBV11-2; cdr3_aa: CASSLDLVPYNEQFF; cdr3_nt: TGTGCCAGCAGCTTAGATTTGGTCCCCTACAATGAGCAGTTCTTC
d_call: TRBD1; clone_size: .; j_call: TRBJ2-5; v_call: TRBV5-1; cdr3_aa: CASSLLLGTGGEETQYF; cdr3_nt: TGCGCCAGCAGCCTCCTCCTCGGGACAGGGGGCGAAGAGACCCAGTACTTC
d_call: .; clone_size: few; j_call: TRBJ1-1; v_call: TRBV18; cdr3_aa: CASSPRSSYTEAFF; cdr3_nt: TGTGCCAGCTCACCGCGCAGCTCCTACACTGAAGCTTTCTTT
d_call: .; clone_size: .; j_call: TRBJ2-3; v_call: TRBV10-3; cdr3_aa: CAISVVGDLPDTQYF; cdr3_nt: TGTGCCATCAGTGTGGTGGGAGACCTCCCAGATACGCAGTATTTT
d_call: TRBD1; clone_size: .; j_call: TRBJ1-1; v_call: TRBV7-2; cdr3_aa: CASPGTANTEAFF; cdr3_nt: TGTGCCAGCCCGGGGACAGCGAACACTGAAGCTTTCTTT
d_call: .; clone_size: few; j_call: TRBJ2-2; v_call: TRBV7-8; cdr3_aa: CASSNRLRSTGELFF; cdr3_nt: TGTGCCAGCAGCAACCGATTGCGGAGCACCGGGGAGCTGTTTTTT
d_call: TRBD2; clone_size: few; j_call: TRBJ2-7; v_call: TRBV6-1; cdr3_aa: CASREGLAGLDEQYF; cdr3_nt: TGTGCCAGCAGGGAGGGACTAGCGGGACTCGACGAGCAGTACTTC
d_call: .; clone_size: few; j_call: TRBJ1-2; v_call: TRBV25-1; cdr3_aa: CASSDGLGYTF; cdr3_nt: TGTGCCAGCAGTGATGGGCTAGGCTACACCTTC
d_call: .; clone_size: few; j_call: TRBJ2-5; v_call: TRBV7-9; cdr3_aa: CASSSGIGGGQETQYF; cdr3_nt: TGTGCCAGCAGCTCGGGCATCGGGGGCGGACAAGAGACCCAGTACTTC
d_call: .; clone_size: many; j_call: TRBJ2-1; v_call: TRBV7-8; cdr3_aa: CASSPPGRGRSYNEQFF; cdr3_nt: TGTGCCAGCAGCCCGCCCGGCAGGGGTCGGTCCTACAATGAGCAGTTCTTC
d_call: .; clone_size: .; j_call: TRBJ2-3; v_call: TRBV29-1; cdr3_aa: CSVEEPIDTQYF; cdr3_nt: TGCAGCGTTGAAGAGCCGATTGATACGCAGTATTTT
d_call: .; clone_size: .; j_call: TRBJ1-2; v_call: TRBV5-1; cdr3_aa: CASRMEAGRAYGYTF; cdr3_nt: TGCGCCAGCAGAATGGAGGCGGGGCGAGCCTATGGCTACACCTTC
d_call: .; clone_size: many; j_call: TRBJ2-3; v_call: TRBV29-1; cdr3_aa: CSVGDGDTQYF; cdr3_nt: TGCAGCGTTGGAGACGGAGATACGCAGTATTTT
d_call: TRBD1; clone_size: many; j_call: TRBJ2-1; v_call: TRBV29-1; cdr3_aa: CSVGQGYNEQFF; cdr3_nt: TGCAGCGTTGGACAGGGTTACAATGAGCAGTTCTTC
d_call: TRBD2; clone_size: .; j_call: TRBJ2-1; v_call: TRBV6-1; cdr3_aa: CASSLGLAGGTYNEQFF; cdr3_nt: TGTGCCAGCAGCTTGGGGCTAGCGGGAGGTACCTACAATGAGCAGTTCTTC
d_call: .; clone_size: .; j_call: TRBJ1-2; v_call: TRBV5-1; cdr3_aa: CASSLLTASVVLGYTF; cdr3_nt: TGCGCCAGCAGCTTACTCACGGCCTCAGTTGTCTTGGGCTACACCTTC
d_call: TRBD1; clone_size: .; j_call: TRBJ2-7; v_call: TRBV10-3; cdr3_aa: CAISEWDRGTYEQYF; cdr3_nt: TGTGCCATCAGTGAGTGGGACAGGGGAACCTACGAGCAGTACTTC
d_call: .; clone_size: .; j_call: TRBJ1-5; v_call: TRBV7-8; cdr3_aa: CASSPGWGSPQHF; cdr3_nt: TGTGCCAGCAGTCCGGGGTGGGGTTCCCCCCAGCATTTT
d_call: .; clone_size: many; j_call: TRBJ2-2; v_call: TRBV6-2/TRBV6-3; cdr3_aa: CASSSDRLASTGELFF; cdr3_nt: TGTGCCAGCAGTTCCGACCGCCTAGCCAGCACCGGGGAGCTGTTTTTT
d_call: TRBD2; clone_size: .; j_call: TRBJ2-1; v_call: TRBV5-1; cdr3_aa: CASSFSGTSNYNEQFF; cdr3_nt: TGCGCCAGCAGCTTTAGCGGGACCTCCAACTACAATGAGCAGTTCTTC
d_call: .; clone_size: .; j_call: TRBJ2-3; v_call: TRBV20-1; cdr3_aa: CSARAGDLGDTQYF; cdr3_nt: TGCAGTGCTAGAGCTGGAGATTTGGGAGATACGCAGTATTTT
d_call: TRBD1; clone_size: .; j_call: TRBJ1-5; v_call: TRBV2; cdr3_aa: CASSDTGVTQPQHF; cdr3_nt: TGTGCCAGCAGTGACACAGGGGTTACTCAGCCCCAGCATTTT
d_call: .; clone_size: few; j_call: TRBJ2-5; v_call: TRBV5-1; cdr3_aa: CASSLRGRETQYF; cdr3_nt: TGCGCCAGCAGCCTTCGGGGGCGGGAGACCCAGTACTTC
d_call: TRBD2; clone_size: few; j_call: TRBJ2-3; v_call: TRBV29-1; cdr3_aa: CSVEGTSRSTDTQYF; cdr3_nt: TGCAGCGTTGAGGGGACTAGCAGAAGCACAGATACGCAGTATTTT
d_call: .; clone_size: .; j_call: TRBJ2-1; v_call: TRBV28; cdr3_aa: CASSPAYNEQFF; cdr3_nt: TGTGCCAGCAGCCCAGCCTACAATGAGCAGTTCTTC
d_call: TRBD2; clone_size: .; j_call: TRBJ2-1; v_call: TRBV7-9; cdr3_aa: CASSILALYNEQFF; cdr3_nt: TGTGCCAGCAGCATACTAGCGCTATACAATGAGCAGTTCTTC
d_call: .; clone_size: .; j_call: TRBJ2-5; v_call: TRBV11-2; cdr3_aa: CASSFMRPALQETQYF; cdr3_nt: TGTGCCAGCAGCTTTATGCGGCCCGCACTACAAGAGACCCAGTACTTC
d_call: TRBD1; clone_size: .; j_call: TRBJ2-1; v_call: TRBV28; cdr3_aa: CASNLPGQGVDEQFF; cdr3_nt: TGTGCCAGCAATCTCCCGGGACAGGGTGTTGATGAGCAGTTCTTC
d_call: .; clone_size: .; j_call: TRBJ2-3; v_call: TRBV5-1; cdr3_aa: CASRAGMSTDTQYF; cdr3_nt: TGCGCCAGCAGGGCGGGAATGAGCACAGATACGCAGTATTTT
d_call: TRBD2; clone_size: .; j_call: TRBJ2-1; v_call: TRBV12-5; cdr3_aa: CASGPRGLAVYNEQFF; cdr3_nt: TGTGCTAGTGGGCCACGCGGACTAGCGGTTTACAATGAGCAGTTCTTC
d_call: .; clone_size: .; j_call: TRBJ1-5; v_call: TRBV15; cdr3_aa: CATSRHPDQPQHF; cdr3_nt: TGTGCCACCAGCAGACACCCGGATCAGCCCCAGCATTTT
d_call: TRBD1; clone_size: few; j_call: TRBJ2-4; v_call: TRBV10-3; cdr3_aa: CAISDTGTGGIQYF; cdr3_nt: TGTGCCATCAGTGACACCGGGACAGGGGGCATTCAGTACTTC